Each of the 23 T cell receptor beta chains below was sequenced from the same sample in a study of molecular identifiers for immune sequencing clone quantification. TCRdb reprocessed the PCR reads with MiXCR, giving one entry per CDR3 protein. The sample yields under 800,000 distinct CDR3 sequences, 25% seen once. The specimen was naive CD8+ T cells from blood, with Jurkat cell RNA spiked in. Subset described: FACS-sorted CD8+CD4-CCR7+CD45RA+ naive T cells. These receptors were collected from a human donor in good health. Some libraries in this study had Jurkat cell RNA spiked in.

This clonotype was counted a few times. The genes are TRBV12-3 or TRBV12-4 and TRBJ2-3; 9 bases fit TRBD1. CDR3 length: 15 residues. V was pared by 2 bases and J by 4 bases, with 4 bases of the junction left unmatched. CDR3 sequence reads: CASSLTGGMSDTQYF. CDR3 sequence (DNA): TGTGCCAGCAGTTTAACAGGGGGCATGTCAGATACGCAGTATTTT.

A note on this clonotype: One end of the junction does not line up with germline, which may come from a read error. V and J are TRBV5-4 and TRBJ2-7, with 7 nucleotides matching TRBD1. CDR1 and CDR2 from the germline V gene are SGHNT and YYREEE (reference sequence). This CDR3 has 15 amino acids. CDR3 DNA sequence: TGTGCCAGCAGCTCCGGGTTGACAGGGACCTACGAGCTGTACTTC. The encoded protein is CASSSGLTGTYELYF.

As concerns this clonotype: A much larger clone lies a single base off, so this may be a read error. The V and J genes are TRBV7-3 and TRBJ1-1; perhaps TRBD1 as D (5 bases). Looked up from germline, CDR1 is SGHTA and CDR2 is FQGTGA. This CDR3 comprises 15 residues. In nucleotides, the CDR3 is TGTGCCAGCAGCACGTATGCTGTTACTGGGACTGGAGCTTTCTTT. Encoded protein: CASSTYAVTGTGAFF.

V is TRBV5-1 and J is TRBJ2-7; a possible D gene is TRBD1 (6 bases). This CDR3 region has 14 residues. V dropped 6 bases and J dropped 3 bases, with 16 bases sitting between them. Germline V gene lookup returns CDR1 SGHRS and CDR2 YFSETQ. The CDR3 is CASTYREDSYEQYF. CDR3 DNA: TGCGCCAGCACCTATAGAGAGGACAGCTACGAGCAGTACTTC. Looking up the rest from reference TRBV5-1 and TRBJ2-7 gives the full variable domain: KAGVTQTPRYLIKTRGQQVTLSCSPISGHRSVSWYQQTPGQGLQFLFEYFSETQRNKGNFPGRFSGRQFSNSRSEMNVSTLELGDSALYLCASTYREDSYEQYFGPGTRLTVT.

Details on this clonotype: A single base separates this from a much larger clone, so it may be a read error. J is TRBJ2-7 and V is TRBV30, with 8 nucleotides matching TRBD1. This CDR3 spans 12 amino acids. Trimming cost V 8 bases and J 3 bases; bases outside gene matches: 6. Germline V gene sequence: CDR1 GTSNPN, CDR2 SVGIG (reference sequence). Here the CDR3 reads CARTTGGYEQYF. The CDR3 DNA is TGTGCCAGGACCACAGGGGGCTACGAGCAGTACTTC.

This clonotype appeared many times. V and J are TRBV12-3 or TRBV12-4 and TRBJ2-1; the D is unclear. CDR3 length: 11 amino acids. Between the trimmed V and J ends, which lost 6 bases and 8 bases, there was a span of 8 bases. Here the CDR3 DNA reads TGTGCCAGCAGCTCCTCGCATGAGCAGTTCTTC. It specifies CASSSSHEQFF.

The CDR3 protein is CASSIVPGAYEQYV. The CDR3 DNA reads as TGTGCCAGTAGTATAGTCCCAGGGGCCTACGAGCAGTACGTC. The chain carries TRBV19 and TRBJ2-7; D possibly corresponds to TRBD1 (6 bases). V gave up 1 base and J gave up 2 bases, with 9 bases separating them. The germline CDR1 and CDR2 sequences are LNHDA and SQIVND (reference sequence). CDR3 length: 14 amino acids.

This clonotype has only a few counts. The chain links TRBV9 to TRBJ2-3, with 7 nucleotides matching TRBD2. V trimming: 3 bases; J trimming: 0 bases; junction bases outside the gene matches: 10. Per the germline V gene, CDR1 is SGDLS and CDR2 is YYNGEE. The CDR3 extends over 17 amino acids. CDR3 sequence (DNA): TGTGCCAGCAGCGGCGGGGAAGCGGGGATAAGCACAGATACGCAGTATTTT. It is translated as CASSGGEAGISTDTQYF. The full variable domain, completed using reference TRBV9 and TRBJ2-3, is DSGVTQTPKHLITATGQRVTLRCSPRSGDLSVYWYQQSLDQGLQFLIQYYNGEERAKGNILERFSAQQFPDLHSELNLSSLELGDSALYFCASSGGEAGISTDTQYFGPGTRLTVL.

This clonotype occurred many times. This chain links TRBV4-3 with TRBJ2-2, with D maybe TRBD2 (5 bases). Per the germline V gene, CDR1 is LGHNA and CDR2 is YSLEER. V shed 0 bases and J shed 3 bases, with 11 bases lying between them. The CDR3 consists of 16 residues. In DNA, the CDR3 is TGCGCCAGCAGCCAAGATTGGAGGTCGTACACCGGGGAGCTGTTTTTT. Translation: CASSQDWRSYTGELFF.

This clonotype has a handful of counts. One end of the junction is discordant with germline, which a read error may explain. The gene calls are TRBV14 and TRBJ1-4, with 9 bases that match TRBD1. The length of the CDR3 is 15 residues. Germline CDR1 reads SGHDN; CDR2 reads FVKESK. In nucleotides, the CDR3 is TGTGCCAGCAGCCAATCGGGACAGGGAAATGAAAGACTGTTTTTT. Its protein product is CASSQSGQGNERLFF. Together with reference TRBV14 and TRBJ1-4, the CDR3 gives the full variable domain: EAGVTQFPSHSVIEKGQTVTLRCDPISGHDNLYWYRRVMGKEIKFLLHFVKESKQDESGMPNNRFLAERTGGTYSTLKVQPAELEDSGVYFCASSQSGQGNERLFFGSGTQLSVL.

The V call is TRBV15, the J call TRBJ1-2, with TRBD1 identical over 8 bases. From germline, CDR1 is LNHNV and CDR2 YYDKDF (reference sequence). This CDR3 spans 14 amino acids. The trim removed 4 bases at V and 5 bases at J, leaving 6 bases unmatched. The CDR3 sequence: CATSNWDRPYGYTF. In DNA, the CDR3 is TGTGCCACCAGCAACTGGGACAGGCCGTATGGCTACACCTTC.

This clonotype was observed a few times. The genes are TRBV29-1 and TRBJ2-6, with D maybe TRBD1 (6 bases). Germline loops: CDR1 SQVTM, CDR2 ANQGSEA. The V end lost 4 bases, the J end lost 2 bases, and 9 bases lay between the germline ends. This CDR3 region has 14 residues. CDR3 protein: CSVVGDTGANVLTF. The CDR3 DNA follows: TGCAGCGTTGTGGGGGACACTGGGGCCAACGTCCTGACTTTC.

This clonotype occurred a few times. V and J are TRBV20-1 and TRBJ2-7; 12 bases are shared with TRBD2. CDR3 length equals 17 residues. Per the germline V gene, CDR1 is DFQATT and CDR2 is SNEGSKA (reference sequence). V shed 0 bases, J shed 2 bases, and the junction held 8 bases outside the gene matches. CDR3 loop: CSARDTTSGSNAYEQYF. As DNA, the CDR3 is TGCAGTGCTAGAGACACGACTAGCGGGAGTAACGCCTACGAGCAGTACTTC.

The V and J genes are TRBV19 and TRBJ1-1; D remains ambiguous. The CDR3 loop spans 11 amino acids. The V gene lost 8 bases and the J gene lost 4 bases, with 8 bases spanning the gap. Germline loops: CDR1 LNHDA, CDR2 SQIVND (reference sequence). The CDR3 is CASGPSTEAFF. CDR3 bases: TGTGCCAGTGGTCCCTCCACTGAAGCTTTCTTT.

The sample holds many counts of this clonotype. The chain couples TRBV12-3 or TRBV12-4 to TRBJ2-3; 8 bases are shared with TRBD2. This CDR3 is built from 15 residues. V was clipped by 6 bases and J by 5 bases; unmatched bases: 10. CDR3 sequence reads: CASRTLGGGLDTQYF. As DNA, the CDR3 is TGTGCCAGCAGAACCCTCGGGGGGGGATTAGATACGCAGTATTTT.

The sample holds a few counts of this clonotype. The rearrangement uses TRBV15 and TRBJ2-1, with D possibly being TRBD2 (5 bases). The CDR3 sequence is 19 residues long. Trimming removed 0 bases at V and 1 base at J, with 19 bases between. Germline V gene data show CDR1 as LNHNV and CDR2 as YYDKDF (reference sequence). CDR3 sequence: CATSRDLSRGSGSYNEQFF. The CDR3 region has the DNA TGTGCCACCAGCAGAGATCTGTCTAGAGGGTCGGGGTCCTACAATGAGCAGTTCTTC.

This clonotype occurred a few times. Sequence at one end of the junction differs from germline and may be a read error. The gene calls are TRBV2 and TRBJ2-1; D is possibly TRBD1 or TRBD2 (5 bases each). Germline V gene data show CDR1 as SNHLY and CDR2 as FYNNEI. CDR3 length equals 14 residues. CDR3 loop: CATSEGSSYNEQSF. The CDR3 DNA follows: TGTGCCACAAGCGAGGGGAGCTCCTACAATGAGCAGTCCTTC. The variable domain in full, completed from reference TRBV2 and TRBJ2-1, reads EPEVTQTPSHQVTQMGQEVILRCVPISNHLYFYWYRQILGQKVEFLVSFYNNEISEKSEIFDDQFSVERPDGSNFTLKIRSTKLEDSAMYFCATSEGSSYNEQSFGPGTRLTVL.

V usage is TRBV24-1 and J usage is TRBJ2-3; 10 bases map to TRBD2. V was pared by 5 bases and J by 3 bases, with 13 bases of the junction left unmatched. The CDR3 extends over 18 amino acids. Germline V gene lookup returns CDR1 KGHDR and CDR2 SFDVKD. CDR3 sequence reads: CATSASRLAGVGTDTQYF. CDR3 DNA: TGTGCCACCAGTGCCTCCCGGCTAGCGGGAGTAGGGACAGATACGCAGTATTTT.

This clonotype was counted only a few times. The V and J genes are TRBV13 and TRBJ1-1; 7 bases align to TRBD1. V lost 4 bases and J lost 5; bases outside the gene matches: 1. This CDR3 region has 12 residues. Germline values: CDR1 PRHDT, CDR2 FYEKMQ (reference sequence). The CDR3 here is CASSSGQTEAFF. Written as DNA, the CDR3 is TGTGCCAGCAGCTCGGGACAGACTGAAGCTTTCTTT.

With regard to this clonotype: A much larger clone is a single base away; this may be a read error. The chain joins TRBV18 to TRBJ1-1; D is perhaps TRBD1 (6 bases). Trimming pared 0 bases from V and 4 bases from J, leaving 12 bases between. The germline CDR1 and CDR2 sequences are KGHSH and LQKENI. The CDR3 sequence is 15 residues long. The CDR3 DNA sequence: TGTGCCAGCTCACCACCCCCGGGGGCAAGCACTGAAGCTTTCTTT. Its translation is CASSPPPGASTEAFF.

Worth noting for this clonotype: Being one base from a much bigger clone, this may be a read error. The chain uses TRBV30 and TRBJ2-7; D possibly corresponds to TRBD2 (6 bases). This CDR3 comprises 14 residues. Germline CDR1 and CDR2: GTSNPN and SVGIG (reference sequence). This CDR3 reads CAWSTASAYYGQYF. Here the CDR3 DNA reads TGTGCCTGGAGTACAGCTAGCGCATACTACGGGCAGTACTTC. The full variable domain, in which reference TRBV30 and TRBJ2-7 provide the parts outside the CDR3, is SQTIHQWPATLVQPVGSPLSLECTVEGTSNPNLYWYRQAAGRGLQLLFYSVGIGQISSEVPQNLSASRPQDRQFILSSKKLLLSDSGFYLCAWSTASAYYGQYFGPGTRLTVT.

This clonotype has just a few counts. The chain uses TRBV13 and TRBJ1-1, with D maybe TRBD1 (5 bases). V lost 5 bases and J lost 0, with 10 bases in between. Germline CDR1 and CDR2: PRHDT and FYEKMQ (reference sequence). The CDR3 covers 14 residues. CDR3 amino acids: CASSHDSLNTEAFF. Here the CDR3 DNA reads TGTGCCAGCAGCCATGACAGTTTGAACACTGAAGCTTTCTTT.

This clonotype was recorded at least ten times. The chain has TRBV4-3 and TRBJ2-7, with 13 bases fitting TRBD2. The length of the CDR3 is 14 residues. Germline V gives CDR1 LGHNA, CDR2 YSLEER. Trimming removed 4 bases from V and 6 bases from J; junction bases left unmatched: 3. This chain's CDR3 is CASSLGLAGSEQYF. CDR3 bases: TGCGCCAGCAGCCTGGGACTAGCGGGGTCCGAGCAGTACTTC.